This entry lists 12 T cell receptor beta chains sequenced from one sample in a study of CD8 T cells in Susac syndrome. Random hexamers were used to reverse transcribe roughly 0.5 to 1 ug of RNA. MiXCR, run by TCRdb on the immunoSEQ multiplex PCR reads, gives a single entry per CDR3 protein. The sample lists 150,000 or so distinct CDR3 sequences, less than 95% seen once, with about 0.086% in the top ten. Sequences were obtained from CD4+ T cells from PBMCs. These receptors originate from a human donor with multiple sclerosis.

This rearrangement joins TRBV29-1 to TRBJ2-7; TRBD2 aligns across 7 bases. The CDR3 spans 13 residues. Trimming cost V 4 bases and J 6 bases; bases outside gene matches: 9. CDR1 SQVTM and CDR2 ANQGSEA come from the germline V gene. As DNA, the CDR3 is TGCAGCGTTGGAGGCGCGGGAGCCCCCGAGCAGTACTTC. The encoded protein is CSVGGAGAPEQYF.

This sequence joins TRBV12-3 or TRBV12-4 and TRBJ2-5; 8 bases match TRBD2. The CDR3 is 17 residues long. Losses at the gene ends were 6 bases for V and 1 base for J; bases not matched to a gene: 13. The CDR3 loop is CASRIASGGGTQETQYF. The CDR3 DNA is TGTGCCAGCAGGATCGCTAGCGGCGGGGGGACCCAAGAGACCCAGTACTTC.

This clonotype has a single count. V usage is TRBV20-1 and J usage is TRBJ2-7; 11 positions agree with TRBD1. Germline V gene data show CDR1 as DFQATT and CDR2 as SNEGSKA (reference sequence). The CDR3 extends over 21 amino acids. The junction had 28 bases not matched to a gene; V was cut back by 4 bases and J by 5 bases. The CDR3 region is CSATRPGTGGEVGVSRNEQYF. The CDR3 nucleotides are TGCAGTGCTACGCGTCCCGGGACAGGGGGTGAGGTGGGAGTATCACGGAACGAGCAGTACTTC.

V is TRBV20-1 and J is TRBJ2-7, with a weak D call TRBD1 (6 bases). CDR3 length: 12 amino acids. In germline, CDR1 is DFQATT, CDR2 SNEGSKA (reference sequence). Trimming pared 3 bases from V and 5 bases from J, leaving 11 bases between. Here the CDR3 reads CSARGRGDEQYF. The CDR3, as DNA: TGCAGTGCTAGGGGCAGGGGCGACGAGCAGTACTTC.

The V call is TRBV7-2, the J call TRBJ2-3; D gene uncertain. The CDR3 consists of 15 residues. V was trimmed by 1 base and J by 1 base, leaving 9 bases between them. Per the germline V gene, CDR1 is SGHTA and CDR2 is FQGNSA. CDR3 sequence (DNA): TGTGCCAGCAGCTTAGAGCTCGCCCGCACAGATACGCAGTATTTT. This encodes CASSLELARTDTQYF. Full variable domain (remainder filled in from reference TRBV7-2 and TRBJ2-3): GAGVSQSPSNKVTEKGKDVELRCDPISGHTALYWYRQSLGQGLEFLIYFQGNSAPDKSGLPSDRFSAERTGGSVSTLTIQRTQQEDSAVYLCASSLELARTDTQYFGPGTRLTVL.

J is TRBJ1-2 and V is TRBV2; D is ambiguous. CDR1 SNHLY and CDR2 FYNNEI come from the germline V gene. Between the trimmed V and J ends, which lost 3 bases and 3 bases, there was a span of 8 bases. This CDR3 contains 13 residues. For the CDR3, the DNA is TGTGCCAGCAGTGACTTCCCCGACTATGGCTACACCTTC. It codes for CASSDFPDYGYTF. The whole variable domain, filled in from reference TRBV2 and TRBJ1-2, reads EPEVTQTPSHQVTQMGQEVILRCVPISNHLYFYWYRQILGQKVEFLVSFYNNEISEKSEIFDDQFSVERPDGSNFTLKIRSTKLEDSAMYFCASSDFPDYGYTFGSGTRLTVV.

V and J are TRBV29-1 and TRBJ2-5; 10 bases are a match to TRBD2. The CDR3 is 14 residues long. The V and J ends lost 7 bases and 4 bases, in that order; junction bases with no gene match: 9. Looked up from germline, CDR1 is SQVTM and CDR2 is ANQGSEA. CDR3 coding DNA: TGCAGCGCCCCGGCGGAGCGGGAGGGAGAGACCCAGTACTTC. This codes for CSAPAEREGETQYF.

This chain connects TRBV24-1 to TRBJ2-5, with 11 bases identical to TRBD1. CDR1 and CDR2 (germline): KGHDR, SFDVKD. Unmatched junction bases numbered 2, after V lost 4 bases and J lost 2 bases. This CDR3 contains 15 residues. The CDR3 is CATSEGTGGQETQYF. The CDR3 coding sequence is TGTGCCACCAGTGAAGGGACAGGGGGACAAGAGACCCAGTACTTC.

In DNA form, the CDR3 reads TGCGCCAGCAGCTTGGAGAGGGCCTACGAGCAGTACTTC. It encodes CASSLERAYEQYF. This chain uses TRBV5-1 with TRBJ2-7, with D possibly TRBD2 on 5 matching bases. There are 13 residues in the CDR3. In germline, CDR1 is SGHRS, CDR2 YFSETQ. The V end lost 0 bases, the J end lost 2 bases, and 6 bases lay between the germline ends.

As to this clonotype: The junction departs from the called germline gene at one end, perhaps through a read error. The CDR3: CASSSYLEGNKQHF. In DNA, the CDR3 is TGTGCCAGCAGCAGTTACCTCGAAGGGAACAAGCAGCACTTC. V gene TRBV6-2 or TRBV6-3 combines with J gene TRBJ2-7; D is undetermined. Looked up from germline, CDR1 is MNHEY and CDR2 is SVGEGT. CDR3 length equals 14 residues.

The genes are TRBV14 and TRBJ2-1, with D maybe TRBD2 (6 bases). CDR1 is SGHDN, CDR2 FVKESK, per germline. V was clipped by 3 bases and J by 4 bases, with 13 bases between them. The CDR3 totals 15 residues. In DNA, the CDR3 is TGTGCCAGCAGCCAGCGGGACCTGGATTACAATGAGCAGTTCTTC. Its translation: CASSQRDLDYNEQFF.

The chain has TRBV2 and TRBJ2-2; 15 positions match TRBD2. The CDR3 is 19 residues long. Germline V gene data show CDR1 as SNHLY and CDR2 as FYNNEI. The V segment lost 6 bases and the J segment 5 bases; nucleotides outside the gene matches: 13. The CDR3 DNA follows: TGTGCCAGCAGCTCAGGACTAGCGGGAGGGCCGGGTGAGACCGGGGAGCTGTTTTTT. Translated: CASSSGLAGGPGETGELFF.